This T cell receptor (beta chain) was captured in a study of Tregs in tolerant kidney transplant recipients. Findings and caveats of the study: The most relevant donor-specific Treg TCRbeta repertoire apparently came from expansion with activated donor B cells.

About this clone: Its specificity is not known.

Related graft donors supplied nonmyeloablative bone marrow transplants, and mixed chimerism was transient. Generated by immunoSEQ multiplex PCR, the TCRdb table keeps only in-frame clones and is missing some. The sample carries more than 70,000 clones, about 91% recorded once. Germline-derived CDR1 and CDR2 are MNHEY and SVGAGI. The V end was cut by 2 bases, the J end by 0 bases, with 11 bases between. The CDR3 is 15 amino acids. Source: CD4+ T cells from blood (PBMCs), taken 24 months after the transplant. The chain recombines TRBV6-5 with TRBJ2-7; the D gene is possibly TRBD1 (6 bases). The origin of this receptor is a human patient who received a combined kidney and bone marrow transplant. Some of the T cells may derive from the graft donor. CDR3 nucleotides: TGTGCCAGCAGTTACAGAGACAGGAGCTCCTACGAGCAGTACTTC. Its translation: CASSYRDRSSYEQYF.